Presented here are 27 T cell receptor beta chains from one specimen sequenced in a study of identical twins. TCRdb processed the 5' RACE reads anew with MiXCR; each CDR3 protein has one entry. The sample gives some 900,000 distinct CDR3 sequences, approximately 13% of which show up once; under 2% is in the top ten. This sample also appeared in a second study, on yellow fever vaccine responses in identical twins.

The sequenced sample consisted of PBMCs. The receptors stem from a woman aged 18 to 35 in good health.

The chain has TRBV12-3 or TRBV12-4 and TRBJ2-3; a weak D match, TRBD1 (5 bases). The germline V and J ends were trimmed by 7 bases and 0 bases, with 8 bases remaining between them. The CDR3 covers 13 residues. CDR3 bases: TGTGCCAGCACCACAGGAAGCACAGATACGCAGTATTTT. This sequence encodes CASTTGSTDTQYF.

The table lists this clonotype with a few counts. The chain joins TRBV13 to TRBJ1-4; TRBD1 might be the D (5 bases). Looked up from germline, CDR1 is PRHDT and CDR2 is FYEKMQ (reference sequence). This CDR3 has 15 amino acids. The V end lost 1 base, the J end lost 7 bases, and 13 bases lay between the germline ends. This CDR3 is CASSLVRGLGEKLFF. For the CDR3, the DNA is TGTGCCAGCAGCTTAGTTCGGGGCTTGGGTGAAAAACTGTTTTTT.

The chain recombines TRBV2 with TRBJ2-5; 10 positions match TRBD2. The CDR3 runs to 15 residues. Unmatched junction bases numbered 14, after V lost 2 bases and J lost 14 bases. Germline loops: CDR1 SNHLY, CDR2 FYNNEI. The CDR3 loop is CASSETGLAGAKVYF. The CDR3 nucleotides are TGTGCCAGCAGTGAAACGGGGCTAGCGGGGGCCAAAGTCTACTTC.

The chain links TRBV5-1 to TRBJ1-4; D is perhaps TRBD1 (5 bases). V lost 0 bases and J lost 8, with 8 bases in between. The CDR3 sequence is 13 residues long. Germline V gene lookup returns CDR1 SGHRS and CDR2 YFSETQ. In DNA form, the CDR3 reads TGCGCCAGCAGCTTGGAGCGGGGGGAAAAACTGTTTTTT. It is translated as CASSLERGEKLFF.

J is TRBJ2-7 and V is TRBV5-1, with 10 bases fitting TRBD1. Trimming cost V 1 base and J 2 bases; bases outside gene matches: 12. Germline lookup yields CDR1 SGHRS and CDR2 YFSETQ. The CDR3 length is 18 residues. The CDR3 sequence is CASSLSTISGTGAYEQYF. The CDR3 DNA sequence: TGCGCCAGCAGCTTGTCCACCATCTCCGGGACAGGGGCCTACGAGCAGTACTTC. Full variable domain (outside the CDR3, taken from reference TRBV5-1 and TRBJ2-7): KAGVTQTPRYLIKTRGQQVTLSCSPISGHRSVSWYQQTPGQGLQFLFEYFSETQRNKGNFPGRFSGRQFSNSRSEMNVSTLELGDSALYLCASSLSTISGTGAYEQYFGPGTRLTVT.

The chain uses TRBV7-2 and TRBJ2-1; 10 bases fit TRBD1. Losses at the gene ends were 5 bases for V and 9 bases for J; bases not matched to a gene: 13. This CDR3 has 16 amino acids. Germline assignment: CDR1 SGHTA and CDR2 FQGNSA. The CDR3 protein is CASSATGTGVRVEQFF. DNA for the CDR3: TGTGCCAGCAGCGCAACCGGGACAGGGGTAAGGGTTGAGCAGTTCTTC.

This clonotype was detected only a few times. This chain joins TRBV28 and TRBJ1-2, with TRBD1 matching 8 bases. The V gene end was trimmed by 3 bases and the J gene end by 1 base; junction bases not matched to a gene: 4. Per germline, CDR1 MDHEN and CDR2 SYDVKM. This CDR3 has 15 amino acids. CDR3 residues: CASSFQGAGNYGYTF. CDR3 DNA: TGTGCCAGCAGTTTCCAGGGGGCGGGTAACTATGGCTACACCTTC.

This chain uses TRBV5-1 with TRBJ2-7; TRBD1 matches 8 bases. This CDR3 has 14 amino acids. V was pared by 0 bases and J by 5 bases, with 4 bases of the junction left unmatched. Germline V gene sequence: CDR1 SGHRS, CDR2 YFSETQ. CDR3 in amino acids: CASSLGDRSDEQYF. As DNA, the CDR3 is TGCGCCAGCAGCTTGGGGGACAGGTCGGACGAGCAGTACTTC.

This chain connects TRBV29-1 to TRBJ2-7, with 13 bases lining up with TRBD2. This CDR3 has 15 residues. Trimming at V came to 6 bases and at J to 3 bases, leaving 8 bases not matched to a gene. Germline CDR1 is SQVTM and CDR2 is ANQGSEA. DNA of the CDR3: TGCAGCGTCACCGGGACTAGCGGGATGTTCTACGAGCAGTACTTC. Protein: CSVTGTSGMFYEQYF.

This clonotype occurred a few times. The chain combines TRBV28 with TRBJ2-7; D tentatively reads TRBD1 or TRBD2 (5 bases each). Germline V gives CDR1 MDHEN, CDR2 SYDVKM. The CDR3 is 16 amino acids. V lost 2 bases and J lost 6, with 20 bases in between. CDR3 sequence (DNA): TGTGCCAGCAGTTTAGGGGACGGTCAGGAAGACTGCGAGCAGTACTTC. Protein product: CASSLGDGQEDCEQYF.

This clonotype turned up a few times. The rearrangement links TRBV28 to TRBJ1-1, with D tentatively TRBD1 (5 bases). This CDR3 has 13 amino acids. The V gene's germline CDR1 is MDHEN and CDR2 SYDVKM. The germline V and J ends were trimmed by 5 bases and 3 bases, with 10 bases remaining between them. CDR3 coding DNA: TGTGCCAGCAGTAGTCGGGGGTACACTGAAGCTTTCTTT. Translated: CASSSRGYTEAFF.

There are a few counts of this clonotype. The CDR3 bases are TGTGCCAGCAGCGTAGGGACTAGCCTACTCGGGGAGCTGTTTTTT. This gives the protein CASSVGTSLLGELFF. J is TRBJ2-2 and V is TRBV9; 8 nucleotides align to TRBD2. Unmatched junction bases numbered 5, after V lost 0 bases and J lost 7 bases. CDR3 length: 15 amino acids. Germline CDR1 and CDR2: SGDLS and YYNGEE.

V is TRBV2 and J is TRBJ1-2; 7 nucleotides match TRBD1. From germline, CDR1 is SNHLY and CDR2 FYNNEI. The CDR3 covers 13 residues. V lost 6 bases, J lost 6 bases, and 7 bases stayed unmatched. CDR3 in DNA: TGTGCCAGCAGATTGACAGGGATCAATGGCTACACCTTC. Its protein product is CASRLTGINGYTF.

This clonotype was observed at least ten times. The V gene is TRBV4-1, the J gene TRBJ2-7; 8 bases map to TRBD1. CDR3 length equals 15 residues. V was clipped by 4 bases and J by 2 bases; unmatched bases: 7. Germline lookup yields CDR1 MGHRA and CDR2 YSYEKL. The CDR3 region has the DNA TGCGCCAGCAGCCCCGGGACAGGCCTACCCTACGAGCAGTACTTC. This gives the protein CASSPGTGLPYEQYF.

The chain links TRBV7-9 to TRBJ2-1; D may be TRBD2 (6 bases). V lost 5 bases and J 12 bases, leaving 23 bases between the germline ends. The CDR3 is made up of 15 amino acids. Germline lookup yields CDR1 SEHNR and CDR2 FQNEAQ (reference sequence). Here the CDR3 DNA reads TGTGCCAGCAGCCAGGTTGTTAGCGGCTTAGTCGGGCAGTTCTTC. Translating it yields CASSQVVSGLVGQFF.

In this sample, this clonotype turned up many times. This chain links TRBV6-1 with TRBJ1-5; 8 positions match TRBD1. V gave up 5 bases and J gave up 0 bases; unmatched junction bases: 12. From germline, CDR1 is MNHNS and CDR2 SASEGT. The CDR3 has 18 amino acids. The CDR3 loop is CASSLRTGKVDSNQPQHF. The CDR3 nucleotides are TGTGCCAGCAGTCTCAGGACAGGGAAGGTCGATAGCAATCAGCCCCAGCATTTT.

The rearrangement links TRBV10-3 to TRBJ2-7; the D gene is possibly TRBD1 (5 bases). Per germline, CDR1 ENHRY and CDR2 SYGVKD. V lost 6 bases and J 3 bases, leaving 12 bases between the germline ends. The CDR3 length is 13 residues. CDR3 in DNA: TGTGCCATCAGCTCCCACAGGAGCTACGAGCAGTACGTC. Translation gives CAISSHRSYEQYV.

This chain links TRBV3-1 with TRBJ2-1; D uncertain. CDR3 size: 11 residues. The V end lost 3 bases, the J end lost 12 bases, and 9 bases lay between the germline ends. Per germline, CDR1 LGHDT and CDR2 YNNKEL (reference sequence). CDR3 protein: CASSQGNGQFF. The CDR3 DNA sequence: TGTGCCAGCAGCCAGGGAAACGGGCAGTTCTTC.

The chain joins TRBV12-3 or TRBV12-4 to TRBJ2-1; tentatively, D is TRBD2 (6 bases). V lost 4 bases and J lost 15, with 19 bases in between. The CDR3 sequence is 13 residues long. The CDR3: CASSSHGGSFRFF. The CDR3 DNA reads TGTGCCAGCAGTTCCCATGGGGGGAGCTTTCGGTTCTTC.

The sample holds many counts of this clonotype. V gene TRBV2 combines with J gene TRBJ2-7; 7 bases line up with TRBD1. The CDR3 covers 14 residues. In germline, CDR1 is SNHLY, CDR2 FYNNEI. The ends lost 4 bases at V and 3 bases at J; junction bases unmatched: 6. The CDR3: CASSVSGGDYEQYF. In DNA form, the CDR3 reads TGTGCCAGCAGTGTGTCAGGGGGAGACTACGAGCAGTACTTC.

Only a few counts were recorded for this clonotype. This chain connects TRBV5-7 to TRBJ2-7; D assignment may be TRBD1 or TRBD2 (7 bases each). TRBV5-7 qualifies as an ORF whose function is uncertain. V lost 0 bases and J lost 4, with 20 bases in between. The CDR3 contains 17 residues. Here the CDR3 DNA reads TGTGCCAGCAGCTTGGGGCCACAGGGGAGGGTTGGGTACGAGCAGTACGTC. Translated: CASSLGPQGRVGYEQYV.

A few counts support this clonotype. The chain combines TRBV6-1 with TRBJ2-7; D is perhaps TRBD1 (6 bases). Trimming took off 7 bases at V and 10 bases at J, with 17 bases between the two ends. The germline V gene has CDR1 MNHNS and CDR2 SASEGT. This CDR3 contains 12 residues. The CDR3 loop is CASTPTGIEQYF. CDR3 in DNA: TGTGCCAGCACCCCAACAGGGATCGAACAGTACTTC.

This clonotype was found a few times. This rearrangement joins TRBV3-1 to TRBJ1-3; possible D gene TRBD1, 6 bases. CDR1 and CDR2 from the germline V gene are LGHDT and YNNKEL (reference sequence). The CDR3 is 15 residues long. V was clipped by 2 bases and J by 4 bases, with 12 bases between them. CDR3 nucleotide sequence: TGTGCCAGCAGCCAACCACAGGGTATCGGAAACACCATATATTTT. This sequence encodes CASSQPQGIGNTIYF. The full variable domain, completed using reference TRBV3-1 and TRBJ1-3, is DTAVSQTPKYLVTQMGNDKSIKCEQNLGHDTMYWYKQDSKKFLKIMFSYNNKELIINETVPNRFSPKSPDKAHLNLHINSLELGDSAVYFCASSQPQGIGNTIYFGEGSWLTVV.

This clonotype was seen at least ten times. The CDR3 coding sequence is TGTGCCAGCAGTGACTCGAGGCGGGGGGACTACAATGAGCAGTTCTTC. This encodes CASSDSRRGDYNEQFF. The chain is built from TRBV6-4 and TRBJ2-1, with 8 bases aligning to TRBD2. The V gene end was trimmed by 0 bases and the J gene end by 3 bases; junction bases not matched to a gene: 4. The CDR3 has 16 residues. Germline V gives CDR1 MRHNA, CDR2 SNTAGT.

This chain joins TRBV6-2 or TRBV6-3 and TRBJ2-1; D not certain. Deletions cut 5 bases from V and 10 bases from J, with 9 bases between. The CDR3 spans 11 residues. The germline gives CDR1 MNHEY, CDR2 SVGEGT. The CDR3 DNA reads TGTGCCAGCAGTCAAACGTGGGAGCAGTTCTTC. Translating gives CASSQTWEQFF.

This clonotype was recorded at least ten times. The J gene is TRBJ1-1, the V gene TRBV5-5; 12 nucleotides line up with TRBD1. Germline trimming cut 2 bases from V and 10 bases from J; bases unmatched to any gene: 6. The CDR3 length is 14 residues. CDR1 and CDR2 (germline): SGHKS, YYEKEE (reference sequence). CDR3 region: CASSFPGQGAAAFF. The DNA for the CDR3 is TGTGCCAGCAGCTTCCCGGGACAGGGGGCGGCAGCTTTCTTT.

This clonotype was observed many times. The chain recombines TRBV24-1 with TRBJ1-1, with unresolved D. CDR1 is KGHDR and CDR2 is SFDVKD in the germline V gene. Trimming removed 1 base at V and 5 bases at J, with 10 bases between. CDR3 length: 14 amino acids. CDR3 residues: CATSDFGADTEAFF. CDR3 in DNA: TGTGCCACCAGTGATTTTGGCGCAGATACTGAAGCTTTCTTT.